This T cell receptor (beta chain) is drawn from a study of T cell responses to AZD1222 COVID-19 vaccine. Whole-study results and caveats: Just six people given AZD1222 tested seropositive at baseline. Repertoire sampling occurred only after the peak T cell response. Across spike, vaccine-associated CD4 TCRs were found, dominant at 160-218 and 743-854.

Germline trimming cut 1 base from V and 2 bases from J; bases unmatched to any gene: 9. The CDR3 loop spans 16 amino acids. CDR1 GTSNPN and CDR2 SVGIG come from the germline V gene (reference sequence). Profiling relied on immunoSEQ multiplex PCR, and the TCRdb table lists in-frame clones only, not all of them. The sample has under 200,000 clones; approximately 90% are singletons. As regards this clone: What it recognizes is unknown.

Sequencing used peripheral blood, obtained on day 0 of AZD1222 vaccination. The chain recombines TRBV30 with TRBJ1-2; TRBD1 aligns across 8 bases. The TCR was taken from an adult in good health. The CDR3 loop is CAWSAATGALNYGYTF. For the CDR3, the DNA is TGTGCCTGGAGTGCTGCGACAGGGGCTCTAAACTATGGCTACACCTTC.